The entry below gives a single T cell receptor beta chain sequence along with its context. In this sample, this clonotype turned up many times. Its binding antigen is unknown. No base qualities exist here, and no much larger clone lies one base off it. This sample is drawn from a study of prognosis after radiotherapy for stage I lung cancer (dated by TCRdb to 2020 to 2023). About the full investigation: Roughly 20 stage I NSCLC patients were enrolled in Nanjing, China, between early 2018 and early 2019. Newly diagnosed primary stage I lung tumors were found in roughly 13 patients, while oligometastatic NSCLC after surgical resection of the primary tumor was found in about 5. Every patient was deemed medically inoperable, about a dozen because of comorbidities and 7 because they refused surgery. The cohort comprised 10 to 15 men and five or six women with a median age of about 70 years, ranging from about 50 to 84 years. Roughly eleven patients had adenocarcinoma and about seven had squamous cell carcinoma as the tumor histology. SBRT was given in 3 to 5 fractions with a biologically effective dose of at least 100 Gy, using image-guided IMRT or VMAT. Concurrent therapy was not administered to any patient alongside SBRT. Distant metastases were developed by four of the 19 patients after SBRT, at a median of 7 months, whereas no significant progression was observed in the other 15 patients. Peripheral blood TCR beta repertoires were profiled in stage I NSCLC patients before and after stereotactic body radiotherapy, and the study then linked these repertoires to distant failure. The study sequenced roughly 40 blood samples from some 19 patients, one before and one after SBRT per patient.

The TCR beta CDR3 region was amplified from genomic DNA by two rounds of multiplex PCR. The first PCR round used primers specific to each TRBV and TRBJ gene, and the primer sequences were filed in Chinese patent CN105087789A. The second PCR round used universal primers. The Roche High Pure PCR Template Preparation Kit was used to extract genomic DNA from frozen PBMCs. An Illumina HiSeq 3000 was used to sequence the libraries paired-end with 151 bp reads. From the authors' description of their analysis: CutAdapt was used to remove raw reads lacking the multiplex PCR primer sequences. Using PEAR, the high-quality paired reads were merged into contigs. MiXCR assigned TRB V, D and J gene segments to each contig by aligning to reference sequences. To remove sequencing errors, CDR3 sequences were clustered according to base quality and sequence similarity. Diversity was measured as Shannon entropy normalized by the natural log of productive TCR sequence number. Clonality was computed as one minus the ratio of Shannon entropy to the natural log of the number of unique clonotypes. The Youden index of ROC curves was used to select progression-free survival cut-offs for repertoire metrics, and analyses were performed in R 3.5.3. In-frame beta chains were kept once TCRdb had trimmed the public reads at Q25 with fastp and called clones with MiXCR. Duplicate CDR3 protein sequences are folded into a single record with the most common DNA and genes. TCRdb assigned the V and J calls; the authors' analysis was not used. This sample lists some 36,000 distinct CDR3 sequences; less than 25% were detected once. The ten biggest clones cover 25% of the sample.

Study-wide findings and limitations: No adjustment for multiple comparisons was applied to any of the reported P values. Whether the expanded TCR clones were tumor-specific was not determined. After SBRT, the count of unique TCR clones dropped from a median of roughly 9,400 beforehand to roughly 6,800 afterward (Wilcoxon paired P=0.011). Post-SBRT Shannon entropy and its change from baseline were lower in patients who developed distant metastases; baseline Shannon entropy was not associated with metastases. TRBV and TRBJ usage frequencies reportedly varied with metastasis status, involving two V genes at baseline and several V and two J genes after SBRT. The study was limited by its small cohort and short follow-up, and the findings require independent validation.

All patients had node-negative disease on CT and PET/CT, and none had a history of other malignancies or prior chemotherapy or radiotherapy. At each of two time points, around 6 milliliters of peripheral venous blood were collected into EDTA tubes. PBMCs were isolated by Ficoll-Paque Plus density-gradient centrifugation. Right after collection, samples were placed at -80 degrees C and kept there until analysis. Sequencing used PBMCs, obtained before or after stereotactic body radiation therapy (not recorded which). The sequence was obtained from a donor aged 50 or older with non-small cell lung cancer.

The sequenced DNA: TGTGCCAGCAGTGAACCGGGGGCCTACTCCTACGAGCAGTACTTC. Translated, this gives CASSEPGAYSYEQYF. This sequence uses TRBV2 and TRBJ2-7; the D segment may tentatively be TRBD1 or TRBD2, each giving 6 matched bases. A distance of 11 bases separates the germline ends of V and J, which lose 2 bases and 0 bases respectively. The CDR3 holds 15 amino acids from the cysteine to the phenylalanine. Here the CDR3 DNA is all that survives: 45 bases in frame from base 1. The germline V gene provides CDR1 SNHLY and CDR2 FYNNEI.